A selection of T cell receptor beta chains follows, all from one sample in a study of T cell responses to AZD1222 COVID-19 vaccine. Data came from immunoSEQ multiplex PCR; TCRdb stores just in-frame clones and leaves some out. The data contain around 84,000 clones, 86% of them seen just once; the ten biggest clones take up 8.7%. The sequenced sample was peripheral blood, obtained on day 0 of AZD1222 vaccination. These receptors were taken from an adult in good health. Both conserved end residues are part of each CDR3. A D gene is named only where the DNA matches it firmly. Some rows mark clone size as missing; the rest say once, few, many or name a class of expanded clone.

clone size: .
V gene: TRBV27
D gene: .
J gene: TRBJ1-1
CDR3 protein: CASSLYTNTEAFF
CDR3 DNA: TGTGCCAGCAGTTTATATACGAACACTGAAGCTTTCTTT

clone size: .
V gene: TRBV7-9
D gene: .
J gene: TRBJ1-4
CDR3 protein: CASSLDGGVRTNEKLFF
CDR3 DNA: TGTGCCAGCAGCTTAGACGGGGGAGTGAGGACTAATGAAAAACTGTTTTTT

clone size: .
V gene: TRBV5-1
D gene: .
J gene: TRBJ2-5
CDR3 protein: CASSIFATGEETQYF
CDR3 DNA: TGCGCCAGCAGCATTTTTGCGACTGGGGAAGAGACCCAGTACTTC

clone size: .
V gene: TRBV6-5
D gene: .
J gene: TRBJ2-3
CDR3 protein: CASSTDSTSTDTQYF
CDR3 DNA: TGTGCCAGCAGCACAGACAGCACTAGCACAGATACGCAGTATTTT

clone size: .
V gene: TRBV2
D gene: TRBD1
J gene: TRBJ2-7
CDR3 protein: CASSEETGAFYEQYF
CDR3 DNA: TGTGCCAGCAGTGAAGAGACAGGGGCCTTCTACGAGCAGTACTTC

clone size: .
V gene: TRBV4-3
D gene: .
J gene: TRBJ2-1
CDR3 protein: CASSRVEEAVLNEQFF
CDR3 DNA: TGCGCCAGCAGCCGCGTCGAGGAGGCCGTGCTGAATGAGCAGTTCTTC

clone size: .
V gene: TRBV14
D gene: .
J gene: TRBJ2-2
CDR3 protein: CASSQVIVGFGTGELFF
CDR3 DNA: TGTGCCAGCAGCCAAGTAATTGTGGGATTTGGCACCGGGGAGCTGTTTTTT

clone size: .
V gene: TRBV7-9
D gene: .
J gene: TRBJ2-5
CDR3 protein: CASSFGTPQETQYF
CDR3 DNA: TGTGCCAGCAGCTTTGGGACACCTCAAGAGACCCAGTACTTC

clone size: once
V gene: TRBV10-3
D gene: TRBD2
J gene: TRBJ2-7
CDR3 protein: CAISGGSGGPNSYEQYF
CDR3 DNA: TGTGCCATCAGTGGCGGGAGCGGGGGACCCAACTCCTACGAGCAGTACTTC

clone size: .
V gene: TRBV12-3/TRBV12-4
D gene: .
J gene: TRBJ2-1
CDR3 protein: CAISWGVDEQFF
CDR3 DNA: TGTGCCATTTCCTGGGGGGTCGATGAGCAGTTCTTC

clone size: .
V gene: TRBV15
D gene: TRBD1
J gene: TRBJ1-1
CDR3 protein: CATGQGTEAFF
CDR3 DNA: TGTGCCACCGGACAGGGAACTGAAGCTTTCTTT

clone size: .
V gene: TRBV11-2
D gene: TRBD1
J gene: TRBJ1-5
CDR3 protein: CASSRDRVGQPQHF
CDR3 DNA: TGTGCCAGCAGCAGAGACAGGGTTGGACAGCCCCAGCATTTT

clone size: .
V gene: TRBV6-5
D gene: .
J gene: TRBJ1-2
CDR3 protein: CASSYSQQPYGYTF
CDR3 DNA: TGTGCCAGCAGTTACTCGCAGCAGCCCTATGGCTACACCTTC

clone size: .
V gene: TRBV3-1/TRBV3-2
D gene: TRBD2
J gene: TRBJ2-1
CDR3 protein: CASSQAPSYGTSGFNEQFF
CDR3 DNA: TGTGCCAGCAGCCAAGCCCCGTCGTACGGGACTAGCGGTTTCAATGAGCAGTTCTTC

clone size: few
V gene: TRBV27
D gene: .
J gene: TRBJ2-1
CDR3 protein: CASSSRIPGDEQFF
CDR3 DNA: TGTGCCAGCAGCTCCCGTATCCCTGGGGATGAGCAGTTCTTC

clone size: .
V gene: TRBV11-2
D gene: TRBD1
J gene: TRBJ1-1
CDR3 protein: CASSPTSGTETMNTEAFF
CDR3 DNA: TGTGCCAGCAGCCCAACATCCGGGACAGAGACGATGAACACTGAAGCTTTCTTT

clone size: .
V gene: TRBV30
D gene: .
J gene: TRBJ2-2
CDR3 protein: CAWVDKNTGELFF
CDR3 DNA: TGTGCCTGGGTGGACAAGAACACCGGGGAGCTGTTTTTT

clone size: .
V gene: TRBV4-3
D gene: TRBD2
J gene: TRBJ2-7
CDR3 protein: CASSQSLAGTYEQYF
CDR3 DNA: TGCGCCAGCAGCCAGTCACTAGCGGGTACCTACGAGCAGTACTTC

clone size: .
V gene: TRBV29-1
D gene: TRBD2
J gene: TRBJ2-3
CDR3 protein: CSVRGVRGTDTQYF
CDR3 DNA: TGCAGCGTTCGGGGGGTAAGAGGCACAGATACGCAGTATTTT

clone size: once
V gene: TRBV6-6
D gene: .
J gene: TRBJ1-5
CDR3 protein: CASSAGHQPQHF
CDR3 DNA: TGTGCCAGCAGTGCAGGCCATCAGCCCCAGCATTTT

clone size: .
V gene: TRBV3-1/TRBV3-2
D gene: TRBD2
J gene: TRBJ2-5
CDR3 protein: CASSHMTSGSEETQYF
CDR3 DNA: TGTGCCAGCAGCCACATGACTAGCGGGAGCGAAGAGACCCAGTACTTC

clone size: .
V gene: TRBV7-3
D gene: .
J gene: TRBJ2-3
CDR3 protein: CASSRSSLGDTQYF
CDR3 DNA: TGTGCCAGCAGTCGTTCAAGCCTGGGGGATACGCAGTATTTT

clone size: few
V gene: TRBV2
D gene: .
J gene: TRBJ2-3
CDR3 protein: CASTGDSNTDTQYF
CDR3 DNA: TGTGCCAGCACGGGCGACAGCAACACAGATACGCAGTATTTT

clone size: .
V gene: TRBV5-6
D gene: .
J gene: TRBJ2-7
CDR3 protein: CASSLSEHPGYEQYF
CDR3 DNA: TGTGCCAGCAGCTTGAGCGAACATCCAGGGTACGAGCAGTACTTC

clone size: .
V gene: TRBV20-1
D gene: .
J gene: TRBJ1-5
CDR3 protein: CSASDDSNQPQHF
CDR3 DNA: TGCAGTGCTAGTGATGACAGCAATCAGCCCCAGCATTTT

clone size: .
V gene: TRBV19
D gene: .
J gene: TRBJ1-2
CDR3 protein: CASHGGRSYGYTF
CDR3 DNA: TGTGCCAGTCACGGGGGTAGGTCCTATGGCTACACCTTC

clone size: few
V gene: TRBV19
D gene: TRBD1
J gene: TRBJ2-2
CDR3 protein: CASSDRGNTGELFF
CDR3 DNA: TGTGCCAGTAGCGACAGGGGGAACACCGGGGAGCTGTTTTTT

clone size: .
V gene: TRBV3-1/TRBV3-2
D gene: .
J gene: TRBJ2-5
CDR3 protein: CASSHRGSWQETQYF
CDR3 DNA: TGTGCCAGCAGCCATAGGGGGTCTTGGCAAGAGACCCAGTACTTC

clone size: .
V gene: TRBV5-1
D gene: .
J gene: TRBJ1-3
CDR3 protein: CASTGDGQTGNTIYF
CDR3 DNA: TGCGCCAGCACCGGCGATGGCCAAACGGGAAACACCATATATTTT

clone size: .
V gene: TRBV13
D gene: TRBD2
J gene: TRBJ2-5
CDR3 protein: CASSLYSGGAGETQYF
CDR3 DNA: TGTGCCAGCAGCTTGTATAGCGGGGGGGCTGGGGAGACCCAGTACTTC

clone size: .
V gene: TRBV28
D gene: .
J gene: TRBJ2-1
CDR3 protein: CASSPTYALGSNEQFF
CDR3 DNA: TGTGCCAGCAGCCCCACCTACGCTCTAGGGAGCAATGAGCAGTTCTTC